This is a list of T cell receptor beta chains from one sample in a study of vaccination and CD4 T cells after COVID-19. What these receptors recognize is not known. TCRdb independently ran MiXCR on the PCR reads; one entry per CDR3 protein. Among under 30,000 distinct CDR3 sequences listed, about 40% were seen once. Sequencing was performed on CD4+ T cells from blood, cultured in vitro. Source of these receptors: a human donor who had recovered from COVID-19. Each CDR3 is given with its conserved first and last residue. The order of the fields is clone size, D gene, V gene, J gene, CDR3 protein, CDR3 DNA. D genes are given only for firm matches. Rows may omit the clone size; those that give it use once, few, many or a size class.

>NA|TRBD2|TRBV20-1|TRBJ2-1
CSARDHSGGYNEQFF
TGCAGTGCTAGAGATCACTCGGGAGGATACAATGAGCAGTTCTTC
>NA|NA|TRBV7-2|TRBJ1-2
CASSSQGNYGYTF
TGTGCCAGCAGCTCTCAGGGGAACTATGGCTACACCTTC
>NA|NA|TRBV15|TRBJ2-2
CATSRDQSQSPLNTGELFF
TGTGCCACCAGCAGAGATCAGTCGCAGTCCCCTCTTAACACCGGGGAGCTGTTTTTT
>NA|TRBD1|TRBV7-2|TRBJ2-6
CASSLTGQGVIGANVLTF
TGTGCCAGCAGCTTGACGGGACAGGGGGTAATTGGGGCCAACGTCCTGACTTTC
>NA|NA|TRBV28|TRBJ2-6
CASSFGGSGANVLTF
TGTGCCAGCAGTTTCGGGGGCTCTGGGGCCAACGTCCTGACTTTC
>once|TRBD2|TRBV10-2|TRBJ2-1
CASSDVAGDNEQFF
TGCGCCAGCAGTGATGTAGCGGGAGACAATGAGCAGTTCTTC
>NA|NA|TRBV6-1|TRBJ2-7
CASRLLPGNLPYEQYF
TGTGCCAGCAGGCTCCTCCCAGGTAATCTACCCTACGAGCAGTACTTC
>NA|TRBD1|TRBV2|TRBJ1-1
CASREQGAITEAFF
TGTGCCAGCAGGGAACAGGGGGCGATCACTGAAGCTTTCTTT
>few|NA|TRBV4-2|TRBJ2-7
CASSQDRRGIGGEQYF
TGTGCCAGCAGCCAAGATCGCCGCGGGATAGGGGGCGAGCAGTACTTC
>NA|NA|TRBV29-1|TRBJ2-7
CSVAESYEQYF
TGCAGCGTTGCCGAGTCCTACGAGCAGTACTTC
>few|NA|TRBV7-9|TRBJ2-3
CASSPTQGRADTQYF
TGTGCCAGCAGTCCGACTCAAGGGCGCGCAGATACGCAGTATTTT
>NA|NA|TRBV6-4|TRBJ1-5
CASSEKIRQPNQPQHF
TGTGCCAGCAGTGAGAAGATTAGACAGCCCAATCAGCCCCAGCATTTT
>NA|NA|TRBV20-1|TRBJ2-2
CSSSPGTSWVPGELFF
TGCAGCTCGTCACCCGGGACCAGTTGGGTTCCCGGGGAGCTGTTTTTT
>NA|TRBD1|TRBV19|TRBJ1-2
CASSTQSTGRNYGYTF
TGTGCCAGTAGTACCCAATCGACAGGGCGAAACTATGGCTACACCTTC
>few|NA|TRBV7-6|TRBJ2-1
CASSLAPPGTQQFF
TGTGCCAGCAGCTTAGCGCCCCCGGGAACACAGCAGTTCTTC
>NA|TRBD2|TRBV20-1|TRBJ2-7
CSARQPGLVYEQYF
TGCAGTGCTAGACAGCCGGGACTAGTTTACGAGCAGTACTTC
>once|NA|TRBV5-4|TRBJ1-2
CASTIGTDYGYTF
TGTGCCAGCACCATCGGGACTGACTATGGCTACACCTTC
>few|NA|TRBV2|TRBJ2-1
CASSVAVSYNEQFF
TGTGCCAGCAGTGTAGCGGTTTCCTACAATGAGCAGTTCTTC
>few|NA|TRBV6-1|TRBJ2-3
CASSSDTFTDTQYF
TGTGCCAGCAGCTCGGACACTTTCACAGATACGCAGTATTTT
>NA|NA|TRBV5-1|TRBJ2-7
CASSLGRYEQYF
TGCGCCAGCAGCTTGGGACGTTACGAGCAGTACTTC